This T cell receptor beta chain comes out of a study of blood T cell repertoires in COVID-19. As for the study in general: The samples span acute and convalescent COVID-19 from the United States, Italy and Spain. The analysed material was cDNA or gDNA that came from T cells, B-cell-depleted T cells, or PBMCs.

The CDR3 is made up of 15 amino acids. From germline, CDR1 is SGHRS and CDR2 YFSETQ. V lost 0 bases and J 3 bases, leaving 9 bases between the germline ends. In the original processing: Using reference gene primer amplification, nucleated cell counts were estimated. The protocol was immunoSEQ multiplex PCR, while the TCRdb copy is restricted to in-frame clones and leaves out a portion. That table is the source of V, J and clone size, and D and trimming were worked out from the DNA. The data contain about 68,000 clones, 80% to 90% of them seen just once; the ten biggest clones take up roughly 1.4%. This clonotype originated in a woman aged 60-70 years with acute or convalescent COVID-19. The chain employs TRBV5-1 and TRBJ2-2; D remains unclear. Material: peripheral blood. CDR3 amino acids: CASSLDRADTGELFF. The DNA of the CDR3 is TGCGCCAGCAGCTTGGATCGCGCGGACACCGGGGAGCTGTTTTTT.